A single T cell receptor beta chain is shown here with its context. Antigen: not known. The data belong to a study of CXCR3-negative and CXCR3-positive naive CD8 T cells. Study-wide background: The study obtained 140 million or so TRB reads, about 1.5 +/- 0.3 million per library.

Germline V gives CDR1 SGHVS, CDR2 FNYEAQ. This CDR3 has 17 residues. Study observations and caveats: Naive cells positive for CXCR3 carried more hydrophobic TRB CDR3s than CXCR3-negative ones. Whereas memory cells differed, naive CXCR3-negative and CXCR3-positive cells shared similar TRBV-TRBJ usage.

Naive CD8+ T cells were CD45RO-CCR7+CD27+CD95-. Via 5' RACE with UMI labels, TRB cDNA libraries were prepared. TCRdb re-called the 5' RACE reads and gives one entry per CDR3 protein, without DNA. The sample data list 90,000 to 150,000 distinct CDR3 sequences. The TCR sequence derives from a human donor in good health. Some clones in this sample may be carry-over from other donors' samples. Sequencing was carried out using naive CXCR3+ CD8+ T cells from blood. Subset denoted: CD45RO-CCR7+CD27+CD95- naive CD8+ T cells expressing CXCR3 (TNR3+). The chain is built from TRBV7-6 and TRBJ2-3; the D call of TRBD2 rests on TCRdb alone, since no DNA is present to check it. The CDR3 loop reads CASSLGGSGASTDTQYF.